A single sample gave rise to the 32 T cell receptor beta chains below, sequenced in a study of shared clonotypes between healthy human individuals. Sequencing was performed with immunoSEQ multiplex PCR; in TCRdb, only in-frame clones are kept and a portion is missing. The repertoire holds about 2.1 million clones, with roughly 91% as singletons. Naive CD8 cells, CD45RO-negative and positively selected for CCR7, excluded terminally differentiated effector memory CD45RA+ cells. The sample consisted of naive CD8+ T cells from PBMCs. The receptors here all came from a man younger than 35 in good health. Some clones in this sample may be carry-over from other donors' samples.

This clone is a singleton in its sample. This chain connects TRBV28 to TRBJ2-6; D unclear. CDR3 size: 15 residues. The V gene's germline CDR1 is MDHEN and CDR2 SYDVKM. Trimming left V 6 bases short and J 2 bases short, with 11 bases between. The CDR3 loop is CASRPHHTGANVLTF. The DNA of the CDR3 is TGTGCCAGCAGACCTCACCATACTGGGGCCAACGTCCTGACTTTC.

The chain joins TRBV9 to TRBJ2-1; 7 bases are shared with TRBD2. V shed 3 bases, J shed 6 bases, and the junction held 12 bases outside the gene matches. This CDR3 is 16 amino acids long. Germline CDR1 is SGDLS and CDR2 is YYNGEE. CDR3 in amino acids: CASSGEGANVINEQFF. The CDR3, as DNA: TGTGCCAGCAGCGGGGAGGGTGCCAACGTAATCAATGAGCAGTTCTTC.

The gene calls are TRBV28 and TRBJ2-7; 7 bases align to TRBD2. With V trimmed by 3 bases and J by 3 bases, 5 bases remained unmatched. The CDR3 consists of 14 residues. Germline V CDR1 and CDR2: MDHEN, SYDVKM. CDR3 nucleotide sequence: TGTGCCAGCAGTTTGAGTAGCGGGCTCTACGAGCAGTACTTC. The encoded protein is CASSLSSGLYEQYF.

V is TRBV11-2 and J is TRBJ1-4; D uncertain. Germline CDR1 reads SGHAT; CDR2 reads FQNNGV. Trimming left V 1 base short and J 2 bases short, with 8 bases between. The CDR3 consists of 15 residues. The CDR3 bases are TGTGCCAGCAGCTTAGTGGGGAGGACTAATGAAAAACTGTTTTTT. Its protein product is CASSLVGRTNEKLFF.

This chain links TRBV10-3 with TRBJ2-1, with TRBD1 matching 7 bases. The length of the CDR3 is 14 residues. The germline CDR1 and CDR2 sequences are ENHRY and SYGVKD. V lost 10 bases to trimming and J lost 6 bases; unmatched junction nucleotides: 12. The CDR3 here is CANSEGDSINEQFF. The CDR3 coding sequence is TGTGCCAACTCCGAGGGGGACAGTATCAATGAGCAGTTCTTC.

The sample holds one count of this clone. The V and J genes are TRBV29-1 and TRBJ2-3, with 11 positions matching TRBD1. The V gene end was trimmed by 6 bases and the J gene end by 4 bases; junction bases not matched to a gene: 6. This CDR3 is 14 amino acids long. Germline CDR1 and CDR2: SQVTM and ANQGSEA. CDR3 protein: CSVVDRGPADTQYF. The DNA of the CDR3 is TGCAGCGTAGTGGACAGGGGGCCCGCAGATACGCAGTATTTT.

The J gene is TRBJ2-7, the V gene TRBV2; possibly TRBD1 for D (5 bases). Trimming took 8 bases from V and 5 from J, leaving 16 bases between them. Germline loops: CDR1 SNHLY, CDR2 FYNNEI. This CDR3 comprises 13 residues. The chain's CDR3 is CASGWTRLDEQYF. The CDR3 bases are TGTGCCAGCGGGTGGACACGGCTCGACGAGCAGTACTTC.

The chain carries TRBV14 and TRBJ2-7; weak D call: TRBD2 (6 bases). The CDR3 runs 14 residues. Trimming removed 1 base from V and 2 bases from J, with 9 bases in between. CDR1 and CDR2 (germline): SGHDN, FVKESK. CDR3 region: CASSQAGGPYEQYF. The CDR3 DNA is TGTGCCAGCAGCCAAGCCGGGGGACCCTACGAGCAGTACTTC.

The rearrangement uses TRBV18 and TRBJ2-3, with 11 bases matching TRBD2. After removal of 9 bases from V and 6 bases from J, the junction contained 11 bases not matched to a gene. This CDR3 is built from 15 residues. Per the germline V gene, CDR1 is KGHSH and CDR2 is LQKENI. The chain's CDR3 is CARAQLAGDCDTQYF. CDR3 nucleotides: TGTGCCAGGGCCCAACTAGCGGGAGATTGTGATACGCAGTATTTT.

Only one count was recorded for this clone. The CDR3: CASSELQGAPAHEQYF. The CDR3 DNA is TGCGCCAGCAGCGAACTACAGGGGGCTCCCGCCCACGAGCAGTACTTC. This rearrangement joins TRBV10-2 to TRBJ2-7; 9 positions agree with TRBD1. V lost 6 bases, J lost 5 bases, and 14 bases stayed unmatched. There are 16 residues in the CDR3. CDR1 and CDR2 (germline): WSHSY, SAAADI.

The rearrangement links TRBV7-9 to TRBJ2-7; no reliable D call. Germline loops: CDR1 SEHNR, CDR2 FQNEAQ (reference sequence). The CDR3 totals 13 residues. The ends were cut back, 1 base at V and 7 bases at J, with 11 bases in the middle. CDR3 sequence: CASSLDWSREQYF. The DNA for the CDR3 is TGTGCCAGCAGCTTAGATTGGTCTAGAGAGCAGTACTTC.

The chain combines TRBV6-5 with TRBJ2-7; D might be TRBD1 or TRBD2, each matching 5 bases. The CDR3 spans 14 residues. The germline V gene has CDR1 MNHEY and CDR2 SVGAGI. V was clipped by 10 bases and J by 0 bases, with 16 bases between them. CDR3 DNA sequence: TGTGCCACCAGCCGAGGGGCTTACTCCTACGAGCAGTACTTC. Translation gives CATSRGAYSYEQYF.

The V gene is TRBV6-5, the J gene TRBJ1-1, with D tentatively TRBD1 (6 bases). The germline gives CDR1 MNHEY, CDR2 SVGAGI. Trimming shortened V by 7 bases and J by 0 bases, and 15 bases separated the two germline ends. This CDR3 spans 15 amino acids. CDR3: CASKDSLFMNTEAFF. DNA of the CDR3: TGTGCCAGCAAGGACAGTCTATTCATGAACACTGAAGCTTTCTTT.

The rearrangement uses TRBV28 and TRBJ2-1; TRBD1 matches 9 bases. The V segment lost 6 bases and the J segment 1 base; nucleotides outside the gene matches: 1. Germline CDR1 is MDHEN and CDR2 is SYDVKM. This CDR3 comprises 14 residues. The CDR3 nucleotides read TGTGCCAGCAGGGGACAGGGATCCTACAATGAGCAGTTCTTC. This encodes CASRGQGSYNEQFF.

This CDR3 is CASSLGLVSYEQYF. CDR3 in DNA: TGTGCCAGCAGCTTAGGGCTAGTCTCCTACGAGCAGTACTTC. The chain links TRBV13 to TRBJ2-7, with D uncertain. The CDR3 runs to 14 residues. Germline values: CDR1 PRHDT, CDR2 FYEKMQ (reference sequence). With 0 bases removed from V and 0 bases from J, the gap between germline ends came to 6 bases.

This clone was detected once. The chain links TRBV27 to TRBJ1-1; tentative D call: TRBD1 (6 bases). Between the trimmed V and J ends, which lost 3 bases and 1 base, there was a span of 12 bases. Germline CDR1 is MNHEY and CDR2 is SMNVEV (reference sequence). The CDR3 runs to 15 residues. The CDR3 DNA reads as TGTGCCAGCAGTTTCAGGGGTAGGGCGAACACTGAAGCTTTCTTT. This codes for CASSFRGRANTEAFF.

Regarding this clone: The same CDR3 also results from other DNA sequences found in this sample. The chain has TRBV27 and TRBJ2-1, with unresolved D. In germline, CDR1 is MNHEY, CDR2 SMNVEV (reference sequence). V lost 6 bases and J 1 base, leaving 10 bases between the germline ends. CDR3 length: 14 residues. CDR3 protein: CASSLRSSYNEQFF. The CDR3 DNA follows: TGTGCCAGCAGCCTCAGAAGTTCCTACAATGAGCAGTTCTTC.

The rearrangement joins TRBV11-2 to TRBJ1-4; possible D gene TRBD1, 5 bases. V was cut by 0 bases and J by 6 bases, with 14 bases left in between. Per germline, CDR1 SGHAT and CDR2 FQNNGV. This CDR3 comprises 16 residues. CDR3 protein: CASSLDGAGWHEKLFF. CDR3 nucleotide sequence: TGTGCCAGCAGCTTAGATGGGGCGGGGTGGCATGAAAAACTGTTTTTT.

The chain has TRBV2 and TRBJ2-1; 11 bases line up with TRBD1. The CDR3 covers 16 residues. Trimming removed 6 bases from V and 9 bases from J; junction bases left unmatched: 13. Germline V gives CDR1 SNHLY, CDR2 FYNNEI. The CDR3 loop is CASRGRGQGANSEQFF. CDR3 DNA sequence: TGTGCCAGCAGAGGCCGTGGACAGGGGGCAAACAGTGAGCAGTTCTTC.

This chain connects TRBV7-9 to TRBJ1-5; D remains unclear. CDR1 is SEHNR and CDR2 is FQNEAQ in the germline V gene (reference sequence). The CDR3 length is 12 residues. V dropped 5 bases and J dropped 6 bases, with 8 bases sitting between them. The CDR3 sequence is CASSAVGQPQHF. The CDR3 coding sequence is TGTGCCAGCAGCGCGGTAGGTCAGCCCCAGCATTTT.

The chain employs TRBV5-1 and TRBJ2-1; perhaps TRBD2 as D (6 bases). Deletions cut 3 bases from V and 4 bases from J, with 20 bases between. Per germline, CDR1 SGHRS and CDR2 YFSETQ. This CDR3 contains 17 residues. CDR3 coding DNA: TGCGCCAGCAGCTGGACGACTGGACTATCTAAATACAATGAGCAGTTCTTC. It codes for CASSWTTGLSKYNEQFF.

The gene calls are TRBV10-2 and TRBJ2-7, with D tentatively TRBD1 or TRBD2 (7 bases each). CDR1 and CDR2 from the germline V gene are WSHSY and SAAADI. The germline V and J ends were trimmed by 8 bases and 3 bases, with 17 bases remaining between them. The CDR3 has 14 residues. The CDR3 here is CASGGGQSLYEQYF. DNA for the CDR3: TGCGCCAGCGGGGGGGGACAGTCACTCTACGAGCAGTACTTC.

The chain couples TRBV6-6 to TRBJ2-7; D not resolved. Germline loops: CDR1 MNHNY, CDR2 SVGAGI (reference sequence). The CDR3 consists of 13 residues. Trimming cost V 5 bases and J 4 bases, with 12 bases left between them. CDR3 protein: CASSDLPVYEQYF. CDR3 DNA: TGTGCCAGCAGTGATCTCCCGGTGTACGAGCAGTACTTC.

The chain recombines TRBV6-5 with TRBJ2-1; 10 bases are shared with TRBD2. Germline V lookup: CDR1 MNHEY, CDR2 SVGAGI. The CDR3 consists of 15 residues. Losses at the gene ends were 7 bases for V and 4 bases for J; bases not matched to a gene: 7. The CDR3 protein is CASTQPSGGYNEQFF. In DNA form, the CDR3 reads TGTGCCAGCACGCAGCCTAGCGGGGGTTACAATGAGCAGTTCTTC.

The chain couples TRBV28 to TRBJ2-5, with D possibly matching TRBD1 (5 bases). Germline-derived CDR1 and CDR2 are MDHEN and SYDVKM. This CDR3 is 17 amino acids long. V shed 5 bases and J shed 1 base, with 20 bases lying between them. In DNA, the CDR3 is TGTGCCAGCAGTCCACATTGGGGCACCTTGTCCCAAGAGACCCAGTACTTC. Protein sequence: CASSPHWGTLSQETQYF.

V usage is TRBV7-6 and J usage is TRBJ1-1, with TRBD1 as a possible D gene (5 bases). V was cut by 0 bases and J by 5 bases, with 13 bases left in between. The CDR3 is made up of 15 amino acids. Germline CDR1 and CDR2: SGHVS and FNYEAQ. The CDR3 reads CASSLAVAGQTEAFF. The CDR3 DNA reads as TGTGCCAGCAGCTTAGCAGTGGCAGGGCAAACTGAAGCTTTCTTT.

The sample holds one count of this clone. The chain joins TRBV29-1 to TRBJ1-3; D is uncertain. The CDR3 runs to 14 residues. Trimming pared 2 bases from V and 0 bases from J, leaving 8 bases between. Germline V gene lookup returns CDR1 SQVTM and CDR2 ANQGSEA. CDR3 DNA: TGCAGCGTTGAACAGGCCGACTCTGGAAACACCATATATTTT. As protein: CSVEQADSGNTIYF.

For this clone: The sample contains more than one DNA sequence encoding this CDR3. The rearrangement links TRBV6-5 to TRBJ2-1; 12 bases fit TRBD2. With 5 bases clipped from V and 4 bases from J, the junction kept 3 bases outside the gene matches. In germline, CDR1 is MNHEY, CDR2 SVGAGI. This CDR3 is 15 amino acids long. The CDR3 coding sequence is TGTGCCAGCAGTCTAGCGGGAGGGCCGTACAATGAGCAGTTCTTC. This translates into CASSLAGGPYNEQFF.

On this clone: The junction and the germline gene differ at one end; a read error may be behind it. The CDR3 protein is CASGYSLNQPQHF. CDR3 coding DNA: TGTGCCAGCGGTTACTCATTGAATCAGCCCCAGCATTTT. The chain carries TRBV6-6 and TRBJ1-5; D unresolved. The germline V gene encodes CDR1 MNHNY and CDR2 SVGAGI (reference sequence). The CDR3 consists of 13 residues.

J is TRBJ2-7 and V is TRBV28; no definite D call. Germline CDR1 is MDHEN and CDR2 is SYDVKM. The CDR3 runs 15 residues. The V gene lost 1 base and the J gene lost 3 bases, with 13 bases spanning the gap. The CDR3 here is CASSLSVGQIYEQYF. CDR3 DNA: TGTGCCAGCAGTTTATCGGTAGGCCAGATCTACGAGCAGTACTTC.

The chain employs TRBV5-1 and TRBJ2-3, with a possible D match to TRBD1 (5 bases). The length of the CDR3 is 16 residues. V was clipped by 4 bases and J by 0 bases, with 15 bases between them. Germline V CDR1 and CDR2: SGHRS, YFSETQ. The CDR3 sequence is CASSVTGLSSTDTQYF. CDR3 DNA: TGCGCCAGCAGCGTTACAGGTCTCTCTAGCACAGATACGCAGTATTTT. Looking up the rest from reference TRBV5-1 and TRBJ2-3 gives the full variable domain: KAGVTQTPRYLIKTRGQQVTLSCSPISGHRSVSWYQQTPGQGLQFLFEYFSETQRNKGNFPGRFSGRQFSNSRSEMNVSTLELGDSALYLCASSVTGLSSTDTQYFGPGTRLTVL.

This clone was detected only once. The CDR3 protein is CASSDGGRSYNEQFF. Here the CDR3 DNA reads TGTGCCAGCAGTGACGGCGGGAGGTCCTACAATGAGCAGTTCTTC. V and J are TRBV25-1 and TRBJ2-1; 8 bases fit TRBD2. Trimming removed 3 bases from V and 1 base from J; junction bases left unmatched: 2. The germline V gene has CDR1 MGHDK and CDR2 SYGVNS. The CDR3 length is 15 residues.